The present TCR beta chain was sequenced within a study of shared clonotypes between healthy human individuals. CDR1 SGHTA and CDR2 FQGTGA come from the germline V gene. The CDR3 spans 17 residues. The junction had 10 bases not matched to a gene; V was cut back by 9 bases and J by 4 bases. Here immunoSEQ multiplex PCR was the method, and the copy in TCRdb shows in-frame clones only, minus some. This sample carries 2 million to 2.5 million clones, 85% to 95% of them seen once, and the ten largest clones take around 0.4%. Both subsets, CD45RA+ naive and CD45RA-negative memory, were split from the CD4+ cells. Study-level results: There were few donors, and this limited the genetic and exposure-history diversity represented.

Comment on this clone: Its antigen is not known.

The receptor was derived from a man between 18 and 29 years old in good health. Some clones in this sample may be carry-over from other donors' samples. The sample taken for sequencing was naive CD4+ T cells from PBMCs. Subset specified: CD45RA+ positively selected. J is TRBJ2-2 and V is TRBV7-3, with TRBD2 matching over 14 bases. CDR3 sequence: CARSPGLAGDSTGELFF. In nucleotides, the CDR3 is TGTGCCAGGTCCCCGGGACTAGCGGGAGATAGCACCGGGGAGCTGTTTTTT.